This TCR beta chain was retrieved from a study of beta chain features in type 1 diabetes. Study at large: Healthy donors, compared against patients, showed similar age, gender and cell yields. Study-wide points: The study found fewer insertions and more deletions at VDJ junctions in type 1 diabetes patients. Shortening that was moderate but significant affected the TCRB CDR3s of Type 1 diabetes patients in all four CD4+ subsets.

Every bit of the isolated RNA underwent reverse transcription, so sequencing read expressed TCRB transcripts. Produced via immunoSEQ multiplex PCR; TCRdb's table is partial and in-frame only. The repertoire consists of around 25,000 clones, with about 69% occurring once and the leading ten covering roughly 4.5%. Unmatched junction bases numbered 14, after V lost 5 bases and J lost 6 bases. CDR3 size: 17 residues. Germline V gives CDR1 SGHTA, CDR2 FQGNSA. For this clone: The antigen is undetermined.

The sequencing input was Tregs from blood. This TCR was sampled from a man between 18 and 29 years old with type 1 diabetes. This chain uses TRBV7-2 with TRBJ1-5; 9 bases are shared with TRBD1. DNA for the CDR3: TGTGCCAGCAGCAGGATAACAGGGGGCGCGGTGGGTCAGCCCCAGCATTTT. It codes for CASSRITGGAVGQPQHF. Full variable domain (missing parts from reference TRBV7-2 and TRBJ1-5): GAGVSQSPSNKVTEKGKDVELRCDPISGHTALYWYRQSLGQGLEFLIYFQGNSAPDKSGLPSDRFSAERTGGSVSTLTIQRTQQEDSAVYLCASSRITGGAVGQPQHFGDGTRLSIL.